Described below is a single T cell receptor beta chain sequence and its context. Its antigen is unknown. The sample belongs to a study of PD-1 blockade in classical Hodgkin lymphoma. Notes on the study in general: Compared with baseline, CD4+ but not CD8+ TCR diversity had risen significantly by C4D1. Relapsed/refractory patients reportedly had the lowest baseline TCR diversity, below newly diagnosed patients, who were below healthy donors.

Sequencing used immunoSEQ multiplex PCR; TCRdb keeps in-frame clones, though not all of them. The sample lists some 150,000 clones, just under 80% occurring once. Every patient was affected by relapse after autologous stem cell transplantation, while exposure to brentuximab vedotin was not uniform. The patients, who had relapsed/refractory classical Hodgkin lymphoma, achieved best responses of complete response, partial response or progressive disease. This CDR3 contains 16 residues. The germline V gene encodes CDR1 MNHEY and CDR2 SVGAGI. Losses at the gene ends were 0 bases for V and 7 bases for J; bases not matched to a gene: 6.

The chain uses TRBV6-5 and TRBJ1-2; 12 nucleotides line up with TRBD1. Sequences were derived from peripheral blood mononuclear cells (PBMCs), sampled before the second cycle of nivolumab. This TCR came from a human donor with classical Hodgkin lymphoma. Here the CDR3 reads CASSYSGTGGVRGYTF. As DNA, the CDR3 is TGTGCCAGCAGTTACTCAGGGACAGGGGGCGTACGTGGCTACACCTTC.